This T cell receptor beta chain emerged from a study of control samples from healthy donors and cancer patients. The data were produced by immunoSEQ multiplex PCR, yet TCRdb's version contains in-frame clones alone and is incomplete. The table lists 40,000 to 60,000 clones, about 88% of them singletons, with about 40% in the top ten. Specimen: PBMCs. The source is a man aged 45-60 years with head and neck cancer.

CDR3 sequence: CAISERNTEAFF. The CDR3 DNA reads TGTGCCATCAGTGAGAGGAACACTGAAGCTTTCTTT. V is TRBV10-3 and J is TRBJ1-1; D is ambiguous. Trimming left V 2 bases short and J 1 base short, with 2 bases between. The CDR3 runs to 12 residues. Germline V gene sequence: CDR1 ENHRY, CDR2 SYGVKD.